One and the same sample provided the 12 T cell receptor beta chains below, sequenced in a study of T cells in Graves' hyperthyroidism and ophthalmopathy. There were TCR beta CDR3 regions amplified from RNA transcripts. The TCR CDR3 was amplified in a first-round RT-PCR using the HTBI primer set. TCRdb redid the calling of the multiplex PCR reads with MiXCR, one entry per CDR3 protein. This table holds about 400,000 distinct CDR3 sequences, around an eighth found once. Material: blood. The source is a man aged 50-59 years with Graves' ophthalmopathy.

V and J are TRBV29-1 and TRBJ2-1; the match to TRBD2 covers 8 bases. V gave up 0 bases and J gave up 8 bases; unmatched junction bases: 12. This CDR3 region has 16 residues. CDR1 and CDR2 from the germline V gene are SQVTM and ANQGSEA. The CDR3 nucleotides are TGCAGCGTTGAAGATCGGAATAGCGGGGTCGAGGATGAGCAGTTCTTC. It translates to CSVEDRNSGVEDEQFF.

The chain combines TRBV28 with TRBJ2-1, with 13 bases matching TRBD2. Losses at the gene ends were 6 bases for V and 7 bases for J; bases not matched to a gene: 12. Per germline, CDR1 MDHEN and CDR2 SYDVKM. The CDR3 sequence is 17 residues long. The CDR3 nucleotides read TGTGCCAGCAGCTCTGGACTAGCGGGAGTTATCAGGAATGAGCAGTTCTTC. It specifies CASSSGLAGVIRNEQFF.

The chain joins TRBV20-1 to TRBJ1-1, with D perhaps TRBD1 (5 bases). Germline loops: CDR1 DFQATT, CDR2 SNEGSKA (reference sequence). The CDR3 is 17 residues long. V lost 8 bases, J lost 4 bases, and 29 bases lay in between. CDR3 amino acids: CSSDKRGFRGIGTEAFF. DNA of the CDR3: TGCAGTTCGGATAAAAGGGGTTTTAGGGGAATTGGCACTGAAGCTTTCTTT.

In its sample, this clonotype was seen many times. This chain joins TRBV18 and TRBJ2-3; no clear D. The length of the CDR3 is 15 residues. Trimming pared 2 bases from V and 2 bases from J, leaving 11 bases between. CDR1 is KGHSH and CDR2 is LQKENI in the germline V gene. The CDR3 sequence: CASSPGQIYTDTQYF. The DNA of the CDR3 is TGTGCCAGCTCACCAGGGCAGATATACACAGATACGCAGTATTTT.

This clonotype was detected only a few times. The chain has TRBV5-6 and TRBJ1-4; D ambiguous. The CDR3 totals 15 residues. Germline V gene data show CDR1 as SGHDT and CDR2 as YYEEEE. V lost 4 bases and J 8 bases, leaving 18 bases between the germline ends. This chain's CDR3 is CASSASLGDGEKLFF. The CDR3 coding sequence is TGTGCCAGCAGCGCCAGCCTCGGGGATGGGGAAAAACTGTTTTTT.

In this sample, this clonotype turned up many times. The rearrangement uses TRBV6-1 and TRBJ2-7; TRBD2 matches at 7 bases. The V and J ends lost 1 base and 1 base, in that order; junction bases with no gene match: 1. The CDR3 is 14 amino acids. Germline assignment: CDR1 MNHNS and CDR2 SASEGT. This chain's CDR3 is CASSEVGGSYEQYF. DNA for the CDR3: TGTGCCAGCAGTGAAGTGGGGGGGTCCTACGAGCAGTACTTC.

This clonotype was observed a few times. The CDR3 DNA follows: TGTGCCAGCAGCGCCCAGCGAATCGGGGAACCCTACGAGCAGTACTTC. Its translation: CASSAQRIGEPYEQYF. The chain carries TRBV9 and TRBJ2-7; a weak D match, TRBD2 (5 bases). CDR3 size: 16 residues. The germline V gene has CDR1 SGDLS and CDR2 YYNGEE. Trimming removed 3 bases at V and 2 bases at J, with 18 bases between.

There are many counts of this clonotype. Here the CDR3 reads CSARLAEAHSLGTDTQYF. CDR3 bases: TGCAGTGCTAGACTAGCTGAGGCCCATTCATTGGGCACAGATACGCAGTATTTT. The chain employs TRBV20-1 and TRBJ2-3; a weak D match, TRBD2 (5 bases). The V and J ends lost 2 bases and 1 base respectively, with 22 bases between them. The CDR3 has 18 residues. Germline V gene data show CDR1 as DFQATT and CDR2 as SNEGSKA (reference sequence).

This clonotype was seen repeatedly, ten times or more. The chain employs TRBV24-1 and TRBJ1-2; unclear D gene. This CDR3 spans 14 amino acids. The V gene's germline CDR1 is KGHDR and CDR2 SFDVKD. Trimming pared 0 bases from V and 6 bases from J, leaving 10 bases between. The DNA of the CDR3 is TGTGCCACCAGTGATTTGCTCGGGAGAGATGGCTACACCTTC. Residues: CATSDLLGRDGYTF.

This clonotype was detected a few times. The rearrangement joins TRBV14 to TRBJ1-1; 7 nucleotides match TRBD1. Germline V lookup: CDR1 SGHDN, CDR2 FVKESK. This CDR3 has 18 amino acids. The trim removed 2 bases at V and 5 bases at J, leaving 17 bases unmatched. In nucleotides, the CDR3 is TGTGCCAGCAGCCAAAAAAAGAACAGGGACAGTGAACGGACTGAAGCTTTCTTT. It translates to CASSQKKNRDSERTEAFF. The full variable domain, in which reference TRBV14 and TRBJ1-1 provide the parts outside the CDR3, is EAGVTQFPSHSVIEKGQTVTLRCDPISGHDNLYWYRRVMGKEIKFLLHFVKESKQDESGMPNNRFLAERTGGTYSTLKVQPAELEDSGVYFCASSQKKNRDSERTEAFFGQGTRLTVV.

This clonotype was counted many times. The rearrangement links TRBV2 to TRBJ2-7; D is perhaps TRBD1 (6 bases). The V end was cut by 7 bases, the J end by 2 bases, with 15 bases between. Germline CDR1 and CDR2: SNHLY and FYNNEI. The CDR3 is made up of 14 amino acids. The CDR3 region is CASTPGQGTYEQYF. CDR3 bases: TGTGCCAGCACCCCAGGTCAGGGGACCTACGAGCAGTACTTC.

This clonotype turned up a few times. This may stem from a read error, because a much larger clone lies one nucleotide away. This chain uses TRBV29-1 with TRBJ2-7; TRBD1 agrees at 7 bases. CDR3 length: 13 amino acids. Germline CDR1 is SQVTM and CDR2 is ANQGSEA. This CDR3 is CGVDQGQSREQYF. The CDR3 DNA sequence: TGCGGCGTTGACCAGGGACAGTCTCGGGAGCAGTACTTC.